The 10 T cell receptor beta chains presented below share a single source sample, sequenced in a study of control samples from healthy donors and cancer patients. The repertoire was sequenced with immunoSEQ multiplex PCR; TCRdb's copy has only in-frame clones and lacks some. The sample shows about 130,000 clones, around 92% of them seen only once. The sequenced sample was blood. All receptors come from a woman between 50 and 59 years old in good health.

V and J are TRBV28 and TRBJ1-2; D gene ambiguous. The CDR3 is made up of 12 amino acids. The germline V gene has CDR1 MDHEN and CDR2 SYDVKM. Trimming took off 6 bases at V and 7 bases at J, with 12 bases between the two ends. CDR3 nucleotide sequence: TGTGCCAGCAGCCAGGCGGCGGTTGGCTACACCTTC. Amino acids: CASSQAAVGYTF.

The chain employs TRBV15 and TRBJ2-7; 7 bases align to TRBD1. Trimming removed 3 bases from V and 6 bases from J; junction bases left unmatched: 8. This CDR3 spans 14 amino acids. Per the germline V gene, CDR1 is LNHNV and CDR2 is YYDKDF (reference sequence). CDR3 region: CATSRTRQGGEQYF. The DNA for the CDR3 is TGTGCCACCAGCAGGACTCGACAGGGCGGCGAGCAGTACTTC.

The CDR3 reads CASSDPVGQGDTEAFF. The CDR3 DNA follows: TGTGCCAGCAGTGACCCCGTGGGACAGGGGGACACTGAAGCTTTCTTT. The rearrangement joins TRBV6-1 to TRBJ1-1, with 11 positions matching TRBD1. This CDR3 contains 16 residues. Germline CDR1 reads MNHNS; CDR2 reads SASEGT. The ends lost 3 bases at V and 3 bases at J; junction bases unmatched: 6.

The V gene is TRBV18, the J gene TRBJ1-1; weak D call: TRBD1 (6 bases). V was trimmed by 6 bases and J by 4 bases, leaving 27 bases between them. The CDR3 covers 18 residues. The germline V gene has CDR1 KGHSH and CDR2 LQKENI. The CDR3 region has the DNA TGTGCCAGCTCCCCCACCGCCCTAACAGGGATAGTGGCCACTGAAGCTTTCTTT. It is translated as CASSPTALTGIVATEAFF.

The V and J genes are TRBV29-1 and TRBJ1-1; TRBD1 agrees at 7 bases. Germline V CDR1 and CDR2: SQVTM, ANQGSEA. The length of the CDR3 is 10 residues. V dropped 7 bases and J dropped 8; count of bases not matched to a gene: 4. This CDR3 is CSASDREAFF. The CDR3 nucleotides are TGCAGCGCTTCGGACAGGGAAGCTTTCTTT.

The genes are TRBV30 and TRBJ1-5; D not certain. Deletions cut 1 base from V and 3 bases from J, with 7 bases between. Germline V lookup: CDR1 GTSNPN, CDR2 SVGIG (reference sequence). The CDR3 contains 13 residues. The CDR3 DNA is TGTGCCTGGAGTGCGGGTTTCAATCAGCCCCAGCATTTT. Amino acid sequence: CAWSAGFNQPQHF.

V gene TRBV27 combines with J gene TRBJ1-6; D unresolved. The length of the CDR3 is 14 residues. Germline V lookup: CDR1 MNHEY, CDR2 SMNVEV (reference sequence). Deletions cut 3 bases from V and 6 bases from J, with 9 bases between. In nucleotides, the CDR3 is TGTGCCAGCAGTTTGACACCCTCTAATTCACCCCTCCACTTT. This codes for CASSLTPSNSPLHF.

CDR3 protein: CASRWAGREAFF. As DNA, the CDR3 is TGTGCCAGCAGGTGGGCGGGCCGTGAAGCTTTCTTT. The rearrangement joins TRBV2 to TRBJ1-1; D remains ambiguous. The V gene lost 6 bases and the J gene lost 7 bases, with 12 bases spanning the gap. Germline V gene lookup returns CDR1 SNHLY and CDR2 FYNNEI. The CDR3 spans 12 residues.

The J gene is TRBJ2-3, the V gene TRBV9, with no clear D. Trimming removed 0 bases at V and 1 base at J, with 12 bases between. This CDR3 contains 16 residues. The germline gives CDR1 SGDLS, CDR2 YYNGEE. In DNA form, the CDR3 reads TGTGCCAGCAGCGTAGGCCTCCCGATTGGCACAGATACGCAGTATTTT. Translation: CASSVGLPIGTDTQYF.

V is TRBV11-2 and J is TRBJ1-2; no clear D gene. This CDR3 has 15 residues. Trimming cost V 0 bases and J 8 bases, with 16 bases left between them. Per germline, CDR1 SGHAT and CDR2 FQNNGV. The chain's CDR3 is CASSLDRVAWGGYTF. DNA for the CDR3: TGTGCCAGCAGCTTAGATCGGGTCGCCTGGGGAGGCTACACCTTC.